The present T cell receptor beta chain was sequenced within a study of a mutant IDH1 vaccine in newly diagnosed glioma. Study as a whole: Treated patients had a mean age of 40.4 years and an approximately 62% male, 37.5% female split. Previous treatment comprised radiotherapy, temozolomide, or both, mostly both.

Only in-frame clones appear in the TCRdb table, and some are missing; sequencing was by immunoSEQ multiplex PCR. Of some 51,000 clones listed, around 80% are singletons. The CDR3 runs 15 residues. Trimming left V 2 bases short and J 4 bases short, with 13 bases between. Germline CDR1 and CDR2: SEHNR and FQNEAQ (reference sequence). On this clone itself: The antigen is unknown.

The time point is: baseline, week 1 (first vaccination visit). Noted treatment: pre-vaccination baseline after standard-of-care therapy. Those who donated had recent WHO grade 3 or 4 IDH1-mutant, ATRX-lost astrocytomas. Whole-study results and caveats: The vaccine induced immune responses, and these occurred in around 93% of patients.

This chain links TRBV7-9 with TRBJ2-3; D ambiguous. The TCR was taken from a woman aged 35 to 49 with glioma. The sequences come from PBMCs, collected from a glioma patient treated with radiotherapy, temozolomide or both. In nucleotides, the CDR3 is TGTGCCAGCAGCTTATCTCGGCAGAACTCAGATACGCAGTATTTT. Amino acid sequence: CASSLSRQNSDTQYF.